This passage covers 11 T cell receptor beta chains from one sample sequenced in a study of blood T cell repertoires in COVID-19. Some clones are missing from TCRdb's copy, which holds only in-frame ones; the method was immunoSEQ multiplex PCR. The sample lists about 190,000 clones; about 81% were seen once. The sample was peripheral blood. The source is a woman of 80 years or more with COVID-19, enrolled during active disease.

The rearrangement links TRBV7-8 to TRBJ2-3, with TRBD2 as a possible D gene (6 bases). The CDR3 runs to 15 residues. The germline V and J ends were trimmed by 1 base and 6 bases, with 14 bases remaining between them. CDR1 and CDR2 from the germline V gene are SGHVS and FQNEAQ. The CDR3 protein is CASSLGSGGIDTQYF. CDR3 nucleotides: TGTGCCAGCAGCTTAGGTAGTGGCGGGATCGATACGCAGTATTTT.

This clone was recorded a few times. The genes are TRBV6-1 and TRBJ1-5; 9 bases agree with TRBD1. Looked up from germline, CDR1 is MNHNS and CDR2 is SASEGT. CDR3 length: 17 amino acids. The V and J ends lost 5 bases and 1 base, in that order; junction bases with no gene match: 9. For the CDR3, the DNA is TGTGCCAGCAGTAAAGGGACAGGGATGGGGAGCAATCAGCCCCAGCATTTT. It translates to CASSKGTGMGSNQPQHF.

This clone has only a few counts. The chain couples TRBV7-3 to TRBJ2-3; perhaps TRBD2 as D (7 bases). The CDR3 loop spans 15 amino acids. V shed 4 bases and J shed 4 bases, with 15 bases lying between them. Germline V gives CDR1 SGHTA, CDR2 FQGTGA. The DNA of the CDR3 is TGTGCCAGCAGCTATCTAGGGGGGGCCCCAGATACGCAGTATTTT. Amino acids: CASSYLGGAPDTQYF.

This clone was observed a single time. The chain employs TRBV2 and TRBJ2-1, with D possibly being TRBD2 (5 bases). The germline V gene has CDR1 SNHLY and CDR2 FYNNEI. The CDR3 is 11 residues long. V was pared by 10 bases and J by 4 bases, with 8 bases between. CDR3 DNA: TGTGCCACCGGACTTTACAATGAGCAGTTCTTC. Its translation is CATGLYNEQFF.

The chain is built from TRBV6-1 and TRBJ2-2; a weak D match, TRBD2 (5 bases). V was cut by 1 base and J by 5 bases, with 11 bases left in between. CDR1 MNHNS and CDR2 SASEGT come from the germline V gene. The CDR3 extends over 15 amino acids. CDR3 DNA sequence: TGTGCCAGCAGTGAAGAGTTTTGGGAGACCGGGGAGCTGTTTTTT. This sequence encodes CASSEEFWETGELFF.

The chain uses TRBV9 and TRBJ2-1; TRBD2 aligns across 9 bases. This CDR3 region has 16 residues. CDR1 and CDR2 (germline): SGDLS, YYNGEE. J lost 7 bases, V lost 4 bases, and 12 bases had no gene match. The CDR3 loop is CASSFRLAGVGNEQFF. The CDR3 bases are TGTGCCAGCAGCTTTCGTTTAGCGGGGGTGGGGAATGAGCAGTTCTTC.

This rearrangement joins TRBV19 to TRBJ1-1; D unclear. The CDR3 has 12 amino acids. V dropped 5 bases and J dropped 6 bases, with 10 bases sitting between them. Germline V gene data show CDR1 as LNHDA and CDR2 as SQIVND (reference sequence). As DNA, the CDR3 is TGTGCCAGTAGTTACCAGGCTGCTGAAGCTTTCTTT. Encoded protein: CASSYQAAEAFF. Using reference TRBV19 and TRBJ1-1 for the parts outside the CDR3, the full variable domain is DGGITQSPKYLFRKEGQNVTLSCEQNLNHDAMYWYRQDPGQGLRLIYYSQIVNDFQKGDIAEGYSVSREKKESFPLTVTSAQKNPTAFYLCASSYQAAEAFFGQGTRLTVV.

The count of this clone is one. This chain connects TRBV10-3 to TRBJ1-1, with TRBD1 as a possible D gene (5 bases). CDR1 is ENHRY and CDR2 is SYGVKD in the germline V gene. The CDR3 totals 13 residues. V dropped 6 bases and J dropped 7 bases, with 15 bases sitting between them. The CDR3 here is CAIRNPNRGEAFF. The CDR3 DNA reads TGTGCCATCAGGAACCCGAATAGGGGTGAAGCTTTCTTT.

This rearrangement joins TRBV27 to TRBJ1-6; a possible D gene is TRBD1 (6 bases). CDR1 is MNHEY and CDR2 is SMNVEV in the germline V gene (reference sequence). V was cut by 3 bases and J by 12 bases, with 9 bases left in between. The CDR3 consists of 12 residues. The CDR3 region has the DNA TGTGCCAGCAGTTTTACAGGGTTACCCCTCCACTTT. Amino acids: CASSFTGLPLHF.

The gene calls are TRBV7-6 and TRBJ1-1; the D gene is possibly TRBD1 (5 bases). Germline CDR1 SGHVS, CDR2 FNYEAQ. This CDR3 has 12 residues. V was clipped by 1 base and J by 7 bases, with 7 bases between them. The CDR3 sequence: CASSLGGGEAFF. As DNA, the CDR3 is TGTGCCAGCAGCTTAGGGGGGGGTGAAGCTTTCTTT.

V usage is TRBV4-2 and J usage is TRBJ1-4, with 9 bases that match TRBD1. V dropped 8 bases and J dropped 8; count of bases not matched to a gene: 6. There are 13 residues in the CDR3. The germline V gene encodes CDR1 LGHNA and CDR2 YNFKEQ. The CDR3, as DNA: TGTGCCAGCGGAGGACAGGGGAACGAAAAACTGTTTTTT. Its translation: CASGGQGNEKLFF.